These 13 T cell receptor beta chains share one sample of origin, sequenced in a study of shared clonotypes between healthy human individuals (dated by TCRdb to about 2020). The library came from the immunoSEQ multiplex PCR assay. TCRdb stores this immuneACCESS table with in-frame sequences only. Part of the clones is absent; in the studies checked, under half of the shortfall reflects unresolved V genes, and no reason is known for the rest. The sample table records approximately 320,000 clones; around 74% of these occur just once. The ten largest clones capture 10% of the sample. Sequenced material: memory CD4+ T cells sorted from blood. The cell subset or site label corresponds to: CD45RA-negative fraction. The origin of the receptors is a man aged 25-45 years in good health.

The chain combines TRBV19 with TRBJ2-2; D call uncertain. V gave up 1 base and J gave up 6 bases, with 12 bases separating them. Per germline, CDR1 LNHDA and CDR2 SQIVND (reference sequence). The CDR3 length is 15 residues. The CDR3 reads CASSIGLQYPGELFF. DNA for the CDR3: TGTGCCAGTAGTATAGGACTCCAGTATCCCGGGGAGCTGTTTTTT. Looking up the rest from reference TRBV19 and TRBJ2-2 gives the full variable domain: DGGITQSPKYLFRKEGQNVTLSCEQNLNHDAMYWYRQDPGQGLRLIYYSQIVNDFQKGDIAEGYSVSREKKESFPLTVTSAQKNPTAFYLCASSIGLQYPGELFFGEGSRLTVL.

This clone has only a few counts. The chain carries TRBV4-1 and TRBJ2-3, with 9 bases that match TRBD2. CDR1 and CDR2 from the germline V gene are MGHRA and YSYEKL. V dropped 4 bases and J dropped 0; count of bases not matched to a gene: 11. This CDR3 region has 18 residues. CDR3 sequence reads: CASSPQELAGYSTDTQYF. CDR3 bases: TGCGCCAGCAGCCCCCAAGAGCTAGCGGGATATAGCACAGATACGCAGTATTTT.

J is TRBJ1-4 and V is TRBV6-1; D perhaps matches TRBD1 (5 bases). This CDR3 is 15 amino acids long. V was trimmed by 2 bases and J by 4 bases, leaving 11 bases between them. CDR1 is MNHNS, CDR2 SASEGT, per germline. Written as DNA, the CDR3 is TGTGCCAGCAGTGAACCTGGGGGGGATAATGAAAAACTGTTTTTT. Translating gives CASSEPGGDNEKLFF.

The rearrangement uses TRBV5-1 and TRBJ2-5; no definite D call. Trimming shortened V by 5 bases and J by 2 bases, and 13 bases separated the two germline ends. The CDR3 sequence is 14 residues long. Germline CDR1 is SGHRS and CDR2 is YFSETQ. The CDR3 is CASRTSLGQETQYF. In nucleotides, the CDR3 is TGCGCCAGCAGGACTTCATTGGGACAAGAGACCCAGTACTTC.

The CDR3 reads CASRPTAGPQYF. In nucleotides, the CDR3 is TGTGCCAGCAGACCTACAGCTGGTCCGCAGTATTTT. The chain combines TRBV2 with TRBJ2-3; D uncertain. Trimming removed 6 bases at V and 10 bases at J, with 14 bases between. This CDR3 spans 12 amino acids. Looked up from germline, CDR1 is SNHLY and CDR2 is FYNNEI.

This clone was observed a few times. The CDR3 is CASSESGGRGSYEQYF. DNA for the CDR3: TGTGCCAGCAGTGAATCTGGGGGGCGGGGATCCTACGAGCAGTACTTC. The rearrangement joins TRBV25-1 to TRBJ2-7, with D perhaps being TRBD1 or TRBD2 (6 bases each). CDR1 MGHDK and CDR2 SYGVNS come from the germline V gene. The CDR3 has 16 amino acids. Trimming took off 1 base at V and 1 base at J, with 14 bases between the two ends.

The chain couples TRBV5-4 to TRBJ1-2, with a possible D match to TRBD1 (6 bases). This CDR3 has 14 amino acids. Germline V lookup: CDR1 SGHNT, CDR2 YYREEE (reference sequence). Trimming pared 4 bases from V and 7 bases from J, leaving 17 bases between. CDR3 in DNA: TGTGCCAGCAGCCCAGCTAGGGGGGGTGGTGGCTACACCTTC. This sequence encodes CASSPARGGGGYTF.

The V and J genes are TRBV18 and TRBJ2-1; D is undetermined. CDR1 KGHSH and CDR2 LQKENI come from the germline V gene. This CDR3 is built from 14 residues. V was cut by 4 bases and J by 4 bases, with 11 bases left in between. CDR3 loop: CASSLSGLYNEQFF. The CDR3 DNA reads TGTGCCAGCTCACTCTCCGGGCTTTACAATGAGCAGTTCTTC. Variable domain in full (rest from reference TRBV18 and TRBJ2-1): NAGVMQNPRHLVRRRGQEARLRCSPMKGHSHVYWYRQLPEEGLKFMVYLQKENIIDESGMPKERFSAEFPKEGPSILRIQQVVRGDSAAYFCASSLSGLYNEQFFGPGTRLTVL.

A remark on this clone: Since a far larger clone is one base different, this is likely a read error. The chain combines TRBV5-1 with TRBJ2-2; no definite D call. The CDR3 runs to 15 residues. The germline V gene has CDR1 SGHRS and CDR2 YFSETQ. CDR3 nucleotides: TGCGCCGGCAGCTTCCTCGCAGTCAACACCGGGGAGCTGTTTTTT. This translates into CAGSFLAVNTGELFF.

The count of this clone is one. The CDR3 here is CASSRLGTGGVNSPLHF. The CDR3 DNA is TGTGCCAGCAGCCGATTAGGGACAGGGGGCGTAAATTCACCCCTCCACTTT. V and J are TRBV7-9 and TRBJ1-6; 12 bases match TRBD1. This CDR3 comprises 17 residues. Germline CDR1 SEHNR, CDR2 FQNEAQ (reference sequence). V shed 5 bases, J shed 7 bases, and the junction held 9 bases outside the gene matches.

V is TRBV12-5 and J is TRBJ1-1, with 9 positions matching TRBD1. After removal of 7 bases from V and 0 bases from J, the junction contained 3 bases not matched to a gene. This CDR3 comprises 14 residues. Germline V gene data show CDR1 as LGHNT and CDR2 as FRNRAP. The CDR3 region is CASARDRVNTEAFF. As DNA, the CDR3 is TGTGCTAGTGCCCGGGACAGGGTGAACACTGAAGCTTTCTTT.

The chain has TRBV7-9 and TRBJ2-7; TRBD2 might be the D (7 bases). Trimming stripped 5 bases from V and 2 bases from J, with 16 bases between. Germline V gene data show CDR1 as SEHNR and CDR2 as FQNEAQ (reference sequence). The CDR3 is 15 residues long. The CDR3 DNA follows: TGTGCCAGCAGCCAAAGGGGGGGAAACCCCTACGAGCAGTACTTC. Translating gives CASSQRGGNPYEQYF.

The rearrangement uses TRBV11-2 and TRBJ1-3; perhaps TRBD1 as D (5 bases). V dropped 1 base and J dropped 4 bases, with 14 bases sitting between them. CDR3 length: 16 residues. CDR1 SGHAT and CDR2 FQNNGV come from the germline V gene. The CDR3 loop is CASSLGVRASGNTIYF. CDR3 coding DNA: TGTGCCAGCAGCTTAGGAGTCAGGGCCTCGGGAAACACCATATATTTT.